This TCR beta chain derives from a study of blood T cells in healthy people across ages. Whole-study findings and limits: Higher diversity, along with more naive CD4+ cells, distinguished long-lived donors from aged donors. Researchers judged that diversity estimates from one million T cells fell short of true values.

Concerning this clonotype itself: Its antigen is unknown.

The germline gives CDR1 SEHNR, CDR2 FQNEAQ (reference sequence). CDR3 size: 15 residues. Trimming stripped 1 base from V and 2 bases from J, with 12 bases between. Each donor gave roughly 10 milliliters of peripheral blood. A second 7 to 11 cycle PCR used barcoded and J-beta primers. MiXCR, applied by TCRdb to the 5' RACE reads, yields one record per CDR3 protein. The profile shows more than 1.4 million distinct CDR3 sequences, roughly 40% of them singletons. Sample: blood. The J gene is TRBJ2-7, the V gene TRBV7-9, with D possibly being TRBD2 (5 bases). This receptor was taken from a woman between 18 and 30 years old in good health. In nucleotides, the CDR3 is TGTGCCAGCAGCTTAGTATCCGGGAAAGCCTACGAGCAGTACTTC. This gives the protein CASSLVSGKAYEQYF.